This T cell receptor beta chain derives from a study of T cells in Graves' hyperthyroidism and ophthalmopathy. In regard to this clonotype: The junction and the germline gene differ at one end; a read error may be behind it.

Amplification of TCR beta CDR3 regions was performed using RNA transcripts as template. HTBI primers were the set used in a first-round RT-PCR of the TCR CDR3. TCRdb reanalysed the multiplex PCR reads using MiXCR and keeps one entry per CDR3 protein. The sample lists a few hundred thousand distinct CDR3 sequences, 15% to 20% occurring once. A lack of ophthalmopathy progression within 18 months defined stable Graves' hyperthyroidism. The length of the CDR3 is 12 residues. Germline V gives CDR1 DFQATT, CDR2 SNEGSKA (reference sequence). This chain uses TRBV20-1 with TRBJ1-2; the D is unclear. The clonotype was recovered from a woman aged 45 to 65 with Graves' hyperthyroidism. Sequenced: blood. The CDR3 here is CSAPDSLYGCTF. As DNA, the CDR3 is TGCAGTGCTCCGGACTCTTTATATGGCTGCACCTTC.